The T cell receptor beta chain described here comes from a study of shared clonotypes between healthy human individuals. Study summary: Each donor had three CD4 naive, three CD4 memory, two CD8 naive and one CD8 memory plate. Findings and limits, study-wide: Memory subsets generally showed lower estimated richness than naive subsets.

Worth noting for this clone: The target antigen is unknown.

The CDR3 is 14 residues long. Germline V lookup: CDR1 SGHKS, CDR2 YYEKEE (reference sequence). V trimming: 2 bases; J trimming: 7 bases; junction bases outside the gene matches: 9. The repertoire was sequenced with immunoSEQ multiplex PCR; TCRdb's copy has only in-frame clones and lacks some. The sample records 950,000 to 1,100,000 clones, 75% to 80% being singletons. All participating donors were Caucasian adults from Nashville, Tennessee. This receptor was obtained from a man between 18 and 35 years old in good health. Some clones in this sample may be carry-over from other donors' samples. The specimen was memory CD4+ T cells from PBMCs. Indicated subset: CD45RA-negative fraction. This chain uses TRBV5-5 with TRBJ2-7, with 7 bases aligning to TRBD2. Here the CDR3 reads CASSFGEAGREQYF. CDR3 nucleotides: TGTGCCAGCAGCTTTGGGGAAGCGGGGAGAGAGCAGTACTTC.